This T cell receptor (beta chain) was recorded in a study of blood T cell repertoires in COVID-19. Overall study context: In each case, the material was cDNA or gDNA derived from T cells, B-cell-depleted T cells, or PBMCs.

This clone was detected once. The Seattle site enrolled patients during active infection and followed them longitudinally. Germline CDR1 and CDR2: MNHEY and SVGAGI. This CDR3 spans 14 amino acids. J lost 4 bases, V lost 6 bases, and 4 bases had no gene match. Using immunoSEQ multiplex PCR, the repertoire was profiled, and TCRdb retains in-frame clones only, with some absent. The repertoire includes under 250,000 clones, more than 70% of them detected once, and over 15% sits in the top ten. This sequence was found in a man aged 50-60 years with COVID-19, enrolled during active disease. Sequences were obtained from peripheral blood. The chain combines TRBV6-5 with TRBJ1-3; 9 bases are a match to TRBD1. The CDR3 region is CASSFGTGGNTIYF. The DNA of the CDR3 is TGTGCCAGCAGCTTCGGGACAGGGGGAAACACCATATATTTT.